The 30 T cell receptor beta chains below were found in one sample sequenced in a study of blood T cells in healthy people across ages. Then a second PCR, running roughly 7 to 11 cycles, was carried out with a sample-barcoded 5' primer and a J-beta primer mix. TCRdb used MiXCR to reprocess the 5' RACE reads, holding one entry per CDR3 protein. The sample has 600,000 to 800,000 distinct CDR3 sequences, 40% to 65% seen once. The sequenced sample was blood. These receptors originate from a woman aged 80 or over in good health.

In DNA form, the CDR3 reads TGCAGTGCTAGAGCCCGGGGGAGGGGAGCTAATGAAAAACTGTTTTTT. This translates into CSARARGRGANEKLFF. This rearrangement joins TRBV20-1 to TRBJ1-4; tentatively, D is TRBD1 (5 bases). Trimming removed 1 base from V and 3 bases from J, with 15 bases in between. This CDR3 contains 16 residues. The germline gives CDR1 DFQATT, CDR2 SNEGSKA (reference sequence).

In DNA, the CDR3 is TGCAGTGCCAATGACTGGGCTAGCGGGAGTAGGACCTACAATGAGCAGTTCTTC. Translating gives CSANDWASGSRTYNEQFF. The J gene is TRBJ2-1, the V gene TRBV20-1; 10 bases are a match to TRBD2. The CDR3 runs 18 residues. The trim removed 6 bases at V and 2 bases at J, leaving 16 bases unmatched. Germline values: CDR1 DFQATT, CDR2 SNEGSKA (reference sequence).

Many counts were recorded for this clonotype. V and J are TRBV6-1 and TRBJ1-1; perhaps TRBD1 as D (6 bases). Trimming cost V 8 bases and J 5 bases, with 21 bases left between them. The CDR3 extends over 15 amino acids. Germline CDR1 MNHNS, CDR2 SASEGT. CDR3 bases: TGTGCCAGCTGTGCGCCTCTGGGGGCTTGGACTGAAGCTTTCTTT. Protein sequence: CASCAPLGAWTEAFF.

The CDR3: CASSLASQTYNEQYF. DNA of the CDR3: TGCGCCAGCAGCTTGGCTTCGCAAACTTACAATGAGCAGTACTTC. The J gene is TRBJ2-7, the V gene TRBV5-1; D remains unclear. V lost 0 bases to trimming and J lost 7 bases, with 17 bases between them. The CDR3 has 15 residues. Looked up from germline, CDR1 is SGHRS and CDR2 is YFSETQ.

This clonotype was recorded once. The chain uses TRBV5-1 and TRBJ2-2; no firm D call. V shed 5 bases and J shed 6 bases, with 14 bases lying between them. This CDR3 contains 14 residues. Germline loops: CDR1 SGHRS, CDR2 YFSETQ. CDR3 DNA: TGCGCCAGCAGGTTCAATTTTGTACCCGGGGAGCTGTTTTTT. Protein product: CASRFNFVPGELFF.

This clonotype was detected a few times. The chain couples TRBV28 to TRBJ1-4, with no clear D. Germline V gene data show CDR1 as MDHEN and CDR2 as SYDVKM. Trimming took off 7 bases at V and 8 bases at J, with 26 bases between the two ends. This CDR3 spans 17 amino acids. DNA for the CDR3: TGTGCCAGCACCACCTGGGCCTTTAAGGGCCCCCAGGAAAAACTGTTTTTT. This encodes CASTTWAFKGPQEKLFF.

At least ten counts were recorded for this clonotype. V gene TRBV20-1 combines with J gene TRBJ1-2, with 9 bases aligning to TRBD1. V dropped 7 bases and J dropped 5; count of bases not matched to a gene: 11. The germline gives CDR1 DFQATT, CDR2 SNEGSKA (reference sequence). This CDR3 is 14 amino acids long. The CDR3 DNA follows: TGCAGTGTTCAACAGGGGGCAAAGGAATATGGCTACACCTTC. This encodes CSVQQGAKEYGYTF.

The chain recombines TRBV7-9 with TRBJ2-1; D not resolved. From germline, CDR1 is SEHNR and CDR2 FQNEAQ (reference sequence). V lost 3 bases and J lost 7, with 16 bases in between. The CDR3 has 15 amino acids. CDR3 nucleotide sequence: TGTGCCAGCAGCTTCGGGTTCCGGCTAGGTAATGAGCAGTTCTTC. Translating gives CASSFGFRLGNEQFF. Supplemented by reference TRBV7-9 and TRBJ2-1, the full variable domain reads DTGVSQNPRHKITKRGQNVTFRCDPISEHNRLYWYRQTLGQGPEFLTYFQNEAQLEKSRLLSDRFSAERPKGSFSTLEIQRTEQGDSAMYLCASSFGFRLGNEQFFGPGTRLTVL.

This clonotype was recorded a few times. The V and J genes are TRBV3-1 and TRBJ2-1; D is unresolved. The germline V gene has CDR1 LGHDT and CDR2 YNNKEL (reference sequence). V lost 0 bases to trimming and J lost 4 bases, with 13 bases between them. This CDR3 is built from 16 residues. This chain's CDR3 is CASSQDIEDRYNEQFF. In nucleotides, the CDR3 is TGTGCCAGCAGCCAAGATATTGAGGACCGTTACAATGAGCAGTTCTTC.

This clonotype was counted many times. This may be a read error: a much more frequent sequence differs by one nucleotide. This rearrangement joins TRBV6-5 to TRBJ2-5; maybe TRBD2 (6 bases). Germline assignment: CDR1 MNHEY and CDR2 SVGAGI. The germline V and J ends were trimmed by 7 bases and 11 bases, with 11 bases remaining between them. The CDR3 consists of 10 residues. CDR3 sequence: CASTGDEQYF. The CDR3 coding sequence is TGTGCCAGCACGGGAGATGAGCAGTACTTC.

There are many counts of this clonotype. The gene calls are TRBV6-5 and TRBJ2-3; D uncertain. There are 15 residues in the CDR3. CDR1 is MNHEY, CDR2 SVGAGI, per germline. V was shortened by 5 bases and J by 4 bases, with 16 bases between the two germline ends. The CDR3 protein is CASSPMGLSADTQYF. CDR3 bases: TGTGCCAGCAGTCCCATGGGGTTAAGCGCAGATACGCAGTATTTT.

This clonotype was counted between two and nine times. The gene calls are TRBV3-1 and TRBJ2-3, with D hard to call. Between the trimmed V and J ends, which lost 1 base and 2 bases, there was a span of 13 bases. Germline CDR1 reads LGHDT; CDR2 reads YNNKEL (reference sequence). The CDR3 runs to 16 residues. The CDR3 DNA reads TGTGCCAGCAGCCAAGGAGGAAAGCCTCACACAGATACGCAGTATTTT. This encodes CASSQGGKPHTDTQYF.

V usage is TRBV19 and J usage is TRBJ2-3, with D unclear. This CDR3 is built from 13 residues. Deletions cut 7 bases from V and 6 bases from J, with 14 bases between. Germline-derived CDR1 and CDR2 are LNHDA and SQIVND (reference sequence). The CDR3 bases are TGTGCCAGTACCAAGACTGACACGGATACGCAGTATTTT. Translation: CASTKTDTDTQYF. The entire variable domain, with the rest obtained from reference TRBV19 and TRBJ2-3, is as follows: DGGITQSPKYLFRKEGQNVTLSCEQNLNHDAMYWYRQDPGQGLRLIYYSQIVNDFQKGDIAEGYSVSREKKESFPLTVTSAQKNPTAFYLCASTKTDTDTQYFGPGTRLTVL.

This clonotype was recorded once. The chain recombines TRBV3-1 with TRBJ1-2; the D gene is possibly TRBD1 (5 bases). Germline loops: CDR1 LGHDT, CDR2 YNNKEL (reference sequence). This CDR3 region has 14 residues. The germline V and J ends were trimmed by 1 base and 4 bases, with 10 bases remaining between them. This CDR3 reads CASSQASRGYGYTF. The CDR3 DNA follows: TGTGCCAGCAGCCAAGCATCTAGGGGCTATGGCTACACCTTC.

The genes are TRBV29-1 and TRBJ2-5; no definite D call. The DNA end is a closer match to TRBJ2-7, so the J assignment may be wrong. The germline V gene has CDR1 SQVTM and CDR2 ANQGSEA. This CDR3 has 12 residues. The CDR3 reads CSVKQSVYEQYF. In DNA form, the CDR3 reads TGCAGCGTGAAACAGAGTGTCTACGAGCAGTACTTC.

There are many counts of this clonotype. The chain couples TRBV15 to TRBJ2-5; 9 nucleotides align to TRBD2. The trim removed 0 bases at V and 5 bases at J, leaving 7 bases unmatched. Germline CDR1 and CDR2: LNHNV and YYDKDF (reference sequence). The CDR3 is 16 amino acids. CDR3: CATSRDPGLAIETQYF. The CDR3 nucleotides read TGTGCCACCAGCAGAGATCCCGGACTAGCGATCGAGACCCAGTACTTC.

For this clonotype: This could be a read error, since a much larger clone is one nucleotide away. The rearrangement links TRBV27 to TRBJ2-1; either TRBD1 or TRBD2 may supply D (5 bases each). Per the germline V gene, CDR1 is MNHEY and CDR2 is SMNVEV (reference sequence). The V and J ends lost 6 bases and 5 bases respectively, with 20 bases between them. The CDR3 totals 16 residues. The CDR3 DNA follows: TGTGCCAGCAGGACTTATTCCGGGACGATACACAATGAGCAGTTCTTC. Translated, it gives CASRTYSGTIHNEQFF.

The chain uses TRBV12-3 or TRBV12-4 and TRBJ1-5; tentative D call: TRBD1 (5 bases). With 3 bases removed from V and 5 bases from J, the gap between germline ends came to 11 bases. This CDR3 spans 14 amino acids. The CDR3 DNA sequence: TGTGCCAGCAGTTTCGGGCAGGGTGATCAGCCCCAGCATTTT. Protein product: CASSFGQGDQPQHF.

This chain connects TRBV5-1 to TRBJ2-3; D unclear. CDR1 and CDR2 (germline): SGHRS, YFSETQ. The V end was cut by 1 base, the J end by 2 bases, with 14 bases between. The CDR3 totals 16 residues. CDR3 sequence (DNA): TGCGCCAGCAGCTTGCAACGGTTGAGCCCCACAGATACGCAGTATTTT. Encoded protein: CASSLQRLSPTDTQYF.

In this sample, this clonotype turned up a few times. V is TRBV4-1 and J is TRBJ1-4; D call uncertain. There are 13 residues in the CDR3. Germline-derived CDR1 and CDR2 are MGHRA and YSYEKL. Trimming took off 6 bases at V and 3 bases at J, with 8 bases between the two ends. CDR3 bases: TGCGCCAGCAGAGGGAGGGCTAATGAAAAACTGTTTTTT. This translates into CASRGRANEKLFF.

This clonotype was detected only a few times. The rearrangement links TRBV7-2 to TRBJ1-2; possible D gene TRBD1, 5 bases. Germline CDR1 is SGHTA and CDR2 is FQGNSA. The V and J ends lost 0 bases and 7 bases respectively, with 15 bases between them. The CDR3 extends over 15 amino acids. Written as DNA, the CDR3 is TGTGCCAGCAGCTTAGCCCCGGCAGGGAATGGTGGCTACACCTTC. The encoded protein is CASSLAPAGNGGYTF. The variable domain in full, with the rest retrieved from reference TRBV7-2 and TRBJ1-2, is GAGVSQSPSNKVTEKGKDVELRCDPISGHTALYWYRQSLGQGLEFLIYFQGNSAPDKSGLPSDRFSAERTGGSVSTLTIQRTQQEDSAVYLCASSLAPAGNGGYTFGSGTRLTVV.

This clonotype has at least ten counts. The V and J genes are TRBV28 and TRBJ2-3, with a tentative D call TRBD2 (6 bases). Germline V gene lookup returns CDR1 MDHEN and CDR2 SYDVKM. V lost 8 bases, J lost 2 bases, and 11 bases lay in between. CDR3 length: 13 residues. CDR3 protein: CASEEGHTDTQYF. As DNA, the CDR3 is TGTGCCAGCGAGGAGGGCCACACAGATACGCAGTATTTT.

V and J are TRBV4-2 and TRBJ2-5; tentatively, D is TRBD2 (6 bases). The DNA matches TRBJ2-7 better at its end, which makes the J call doubtful. Germline V CDR1 and CDR2: LGHNA, YNFKEQ. There are 12 residues in the CDR3. The CDR3 DNA sequence: TGTGCCAGCAATGGGGCGGGAAACGAGCAGTACTTC. Amino acids: CASNGAGNEQYF.

This clonotype was counted only a few times. The V and J genes are TRBV20-1 and TRBJ1-4; D ambiguous. The germline V gene has CDR1 DFQATT and CDR2 SNEGSKA (reference sequence). This CDR3 has 14 amino acids. Trimming left V 5 bases short and J 0 bases short, with 10 bases between. CDR3 sequence (DNA): TGCAGTGCTCCCAGACTGACAACTAATGAAAAACTGTTTTTT. This sequence encodes CSAPRLTTNEKLFF.

This clonotype was recorded a few times. With a much larger clone just one base away, this may be a read error. This chain joins TRBV12-3 or TRBV12-4 and TRBJ2-1; D gene unclear. The CDR3 is 14 amino acids. V lost 6 bases and J lost 6, with 15 bases in between. The CDR3 protein is CASSWAVLLNEQFF. The CDR3 bases are TGTGCCAGCAGCTGGGCAGTACTACTCAATGAGCAGTTCTTC.

The J gene is TRBJ1-1, the V gene TRBV5-1; D uncertain. The CDR3 is 15 residues long. With 4 bases removed from V and 0 bases from J, the gap between germline ends came to 13 bases. Per germline, CDR1 SGHRS and CDR2 YFSETQ. The CDR3 nucleotides read TGCGCCAGCAGCACCCCGGACGGGCTGAACACTGAAGCTTTCTTT. As protein: CASSTPDGLNTEAFF. The complete variable domain, with remaining parts taken from reference TRBV5-1 and TRBJ1-1, reads KAGVTQTPRYLIKTRGQQVTLSCSPISGHRSVSWYQQTPGQGLQFLFEYFSETQRNKGNFPGRFSGRQFSNSRSEMNVSTLELGDSALYLCASSTPDGLNTEAFFGQGTRLTVV.

This clonotype was detected once. The chain uses TRBV4-3 and TRBJ2-5; a possible D gene is TRBD1 (6 bases). From germline, CDR1 is LGHNA and CDR2 YSLEER. V gave up 4 bases and J gave up 5 bases, with 11 bases separating them. The length of the CDR3 is 13 residues. The CDR3 here is CASSPGVQETQYF. The CDR3 DNA follows: TGCGCCAGCAGCCCAGGGGTACAGGAGACCCAGTACTTC.

This chain connects TRBV4-3 to TRBJ1-2; D is uncertain. The CDR3 has 14 residues. The V end was cut by 1 base, the J end by 4 bases, with 10 bases between. The germline V gene has CDR1 LGHNA and CDR2 YSLEER. CDR3 residues: CASSQVGRAYGYTF. The CDR3 nucleotides read TGCGCCAGCAGCCAAGTGGGTCGTGCCTATGGCTACACCTTC.

The chain recombines TRBV6-5 with TRBJ2-1, with D unclear. This CDR3 is 19 amino acids long. The V gene's germline CDR1 is MNHEY and CDR2 SVGAGI. Trimming removed 0 bases from V and 1 base from J, with 19 bases in between. CDR3 DNA sequence: TGTGCCAGCAGTTACTCAAGTCTTCACACTAACCCTTCCTACAATGAGCAGTTCTTC. Translation: CASSYSSLHTNPSYNEQFF.

This clonotype has a count of ten or more. An end of the junction differs from the germline gene, which may be a read error. The CDR3 DNA reads as TGTTCCAGCAGCCTCGATTGGAGGAGACAGGAGGCCTACGAGCAGTACTTC. This codes for CSSSLDWRRQEAYEQYF. This chain links TRBV7-9 with TRBJ2-7; TRBD1 might be the D (6 bases). CDR3 size: 17 residues. From germline, CDR1 is SEHNR and CDR2 FQNEAQ (reference sequence).